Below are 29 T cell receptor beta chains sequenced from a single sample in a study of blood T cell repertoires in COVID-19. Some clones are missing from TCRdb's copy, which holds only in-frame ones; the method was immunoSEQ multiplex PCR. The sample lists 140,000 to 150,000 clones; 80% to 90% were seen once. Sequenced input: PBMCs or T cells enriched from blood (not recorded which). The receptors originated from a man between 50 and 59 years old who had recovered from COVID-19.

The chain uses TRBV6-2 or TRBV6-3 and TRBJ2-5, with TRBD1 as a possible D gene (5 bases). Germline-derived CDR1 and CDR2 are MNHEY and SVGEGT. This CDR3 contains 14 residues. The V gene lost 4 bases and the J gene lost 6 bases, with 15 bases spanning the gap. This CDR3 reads CASSSGQLLKTQYF. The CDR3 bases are TGTGCCAGCAGTTCAGGGCAACTCTTAAAGACCCAGTACTTC.

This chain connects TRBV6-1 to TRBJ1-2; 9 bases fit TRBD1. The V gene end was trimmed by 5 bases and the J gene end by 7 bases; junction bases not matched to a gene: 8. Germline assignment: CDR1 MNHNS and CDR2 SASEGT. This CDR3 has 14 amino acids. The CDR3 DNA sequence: TGTGCCAGCAGTTCCACACAGGGGGCCAGTGGCTACACCTTC. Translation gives CASSSTQGASGYTF.

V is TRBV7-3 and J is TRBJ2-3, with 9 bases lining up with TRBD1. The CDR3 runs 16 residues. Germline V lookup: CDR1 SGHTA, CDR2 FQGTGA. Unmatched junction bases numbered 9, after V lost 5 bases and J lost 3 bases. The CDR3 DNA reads TGTGCCAGCAGCCGTATAGGGACAGGGAGAACAGATACGCAGTATTTT. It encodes CASSRIGTGRTDTQYF.

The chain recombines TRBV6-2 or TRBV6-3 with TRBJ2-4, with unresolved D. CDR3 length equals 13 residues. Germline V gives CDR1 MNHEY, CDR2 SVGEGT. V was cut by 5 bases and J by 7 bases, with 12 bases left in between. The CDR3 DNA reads TGTGCCAGCAGTAACCGGGTCCTGAACATTCAGTACTTC. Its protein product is CASSNRVLNIQYF.

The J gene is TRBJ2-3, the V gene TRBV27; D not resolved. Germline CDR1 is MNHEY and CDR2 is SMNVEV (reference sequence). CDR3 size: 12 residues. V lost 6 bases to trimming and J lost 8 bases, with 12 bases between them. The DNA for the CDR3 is TGTGCCAGCAGAAAAGAGTCAGGTACGCAGTATTTT. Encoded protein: CASRKESGTQYF.

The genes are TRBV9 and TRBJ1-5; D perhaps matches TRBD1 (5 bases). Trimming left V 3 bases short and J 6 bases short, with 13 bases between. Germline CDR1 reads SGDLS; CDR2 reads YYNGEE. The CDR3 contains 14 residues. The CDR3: CASSAPGIGQPQHF. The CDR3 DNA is TGTGCCAGCAGCGCTCCAGGGATTGGTCAGCCCCAGCATTTT. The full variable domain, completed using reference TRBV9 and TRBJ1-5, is DSGVTQTPKHLITATGQRVTLRCSPRSGDLSVYWYQQSLDQGLQFLIQYYNGEERAKGNILERFSAQQFPDLHSELNLSSLELGDSALYFCASSAPGIGQPQHFGDGTRLSIL.

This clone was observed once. The CDR3 reads CASSLHRGYQETQYF. CDR3 in DNA: TGTGCCAGCAGCCTACATAGGGGGTACCAAGAGACCCAGTACTTC. V and J are TRBV9 and TRBJ2-5, with D perhaps TRBD1 (6 bases). V was shortened by 4 bases and J by 0 bases, with 13 bases between the two germline ends. From germline, CDR1 is SGDLS and CDR2 YYNGEE. The CDR3 runs to 15 residues. The whole variable domain, filled in from reference TRBV9 and TRBJ2-5, reads DSGVTQTPKHLITATGQRVTLRCSPRSGDLSVYWYQQSLDQGLQFLIQYYNGEERAKGNILERFSAQQFPDLHSELNLSSLELGDSALYFCASSLHRGYQETQYFGPGTRLLVL.

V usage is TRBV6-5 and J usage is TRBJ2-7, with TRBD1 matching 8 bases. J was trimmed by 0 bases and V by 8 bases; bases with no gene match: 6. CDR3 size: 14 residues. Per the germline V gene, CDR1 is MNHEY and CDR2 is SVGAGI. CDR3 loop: CASARGLASYEQYV. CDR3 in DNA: TGTGCCAGCGCCAGGGGGCTTGCCTCCTACGAGCAGTACGTC.

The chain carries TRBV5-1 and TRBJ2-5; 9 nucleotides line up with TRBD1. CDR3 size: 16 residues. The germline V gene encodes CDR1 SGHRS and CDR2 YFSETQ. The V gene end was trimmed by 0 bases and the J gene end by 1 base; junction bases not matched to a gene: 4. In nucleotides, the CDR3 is TGCGCCAGCAGCTTGGGGGGACAGGGAGGCCAAGAGACCCAGTACTTC. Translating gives CASSLGGQGGQETQYF.

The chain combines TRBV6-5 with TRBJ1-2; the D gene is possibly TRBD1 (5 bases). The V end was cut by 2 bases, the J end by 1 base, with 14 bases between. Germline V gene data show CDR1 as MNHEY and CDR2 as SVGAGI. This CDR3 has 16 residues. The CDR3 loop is CASSYRGVEINYGYTF. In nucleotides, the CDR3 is TGTGCCAGCAGTTACAGGGGTGTTGAGATTAACTATGGCTACACCTTC.

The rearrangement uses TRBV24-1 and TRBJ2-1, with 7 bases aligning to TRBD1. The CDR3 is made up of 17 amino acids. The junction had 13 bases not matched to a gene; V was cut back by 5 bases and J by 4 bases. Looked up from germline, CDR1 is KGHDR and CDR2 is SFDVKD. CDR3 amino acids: CATSGGQQGNVYNEQFF. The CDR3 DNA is TGTGCCACCAGTGGGGGCCAACAGGGGAATGTATACAATGAGCAGTTCTTC.

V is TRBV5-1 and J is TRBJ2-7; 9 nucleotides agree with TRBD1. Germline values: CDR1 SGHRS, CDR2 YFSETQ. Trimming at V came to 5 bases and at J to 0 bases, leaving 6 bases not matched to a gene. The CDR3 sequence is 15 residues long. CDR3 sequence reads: CASSSGTGISYEQYF. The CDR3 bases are TGCGCCAGCAGTTCCGGGACAGGGATCTCCTACGAGCAGTACTTC.

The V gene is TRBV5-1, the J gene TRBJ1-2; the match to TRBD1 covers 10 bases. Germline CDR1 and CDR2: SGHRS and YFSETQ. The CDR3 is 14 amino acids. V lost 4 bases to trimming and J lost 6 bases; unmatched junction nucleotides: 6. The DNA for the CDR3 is TGCGCCAGCAGCCCCGGGACAGGGGCGGATGGCTACACCTTC. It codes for CASSPGTGADGYTF.

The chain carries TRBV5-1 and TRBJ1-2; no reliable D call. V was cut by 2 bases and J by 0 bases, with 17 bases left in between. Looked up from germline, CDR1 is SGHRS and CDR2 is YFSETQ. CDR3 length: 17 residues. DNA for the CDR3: TGCGCCAGCAGCTTTGACCTAACCCGACTAGCTAACTATGGCTACACCTTC. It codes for CASSFDLTRLANYGYTF.

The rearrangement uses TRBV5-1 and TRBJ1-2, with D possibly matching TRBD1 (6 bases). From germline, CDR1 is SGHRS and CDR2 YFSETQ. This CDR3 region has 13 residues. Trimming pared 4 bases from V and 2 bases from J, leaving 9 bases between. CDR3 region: CASSQGQNYGYTF. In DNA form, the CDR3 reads TGCGCCAGCAGCCAAGGACAGAACTATGGCTACACCTTC.

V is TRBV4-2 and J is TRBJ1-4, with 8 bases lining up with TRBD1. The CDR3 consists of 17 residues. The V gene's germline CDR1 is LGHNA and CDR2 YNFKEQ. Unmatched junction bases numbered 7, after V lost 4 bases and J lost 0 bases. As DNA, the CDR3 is TGTGCCAGCAGCCCACCACAGGGGGGCTCAACTAATGAAAAACTGTTTTTT. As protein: CASSPPQGGSTNEKLFF.

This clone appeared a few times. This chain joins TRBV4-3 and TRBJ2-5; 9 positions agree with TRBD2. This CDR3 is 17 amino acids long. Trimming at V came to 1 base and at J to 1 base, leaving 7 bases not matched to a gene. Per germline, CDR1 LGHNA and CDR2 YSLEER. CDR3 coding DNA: TGCGCCAGCAGCCAAGGGGCGGCGGGGGGGATCCAAGAGACCCAGTACTTC. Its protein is CASSQGAAGGIQETQYF.

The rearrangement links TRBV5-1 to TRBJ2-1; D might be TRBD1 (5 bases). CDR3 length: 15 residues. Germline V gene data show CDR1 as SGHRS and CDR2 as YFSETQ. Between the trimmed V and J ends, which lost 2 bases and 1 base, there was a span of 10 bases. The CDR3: CASSLQQGSYNEQFF. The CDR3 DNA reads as TGCGCCAGCAGCTTACAGCAGGGTTCCTACAATGAGCAGTTCTTC.

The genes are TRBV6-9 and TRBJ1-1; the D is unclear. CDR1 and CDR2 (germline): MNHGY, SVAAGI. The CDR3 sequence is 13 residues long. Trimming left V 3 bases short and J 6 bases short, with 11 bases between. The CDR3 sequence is CASSYEVLAEAFF. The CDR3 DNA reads TGTGCCAGCAGTTACGAGGTGCTGGCTGAAGCTTTCTTT.

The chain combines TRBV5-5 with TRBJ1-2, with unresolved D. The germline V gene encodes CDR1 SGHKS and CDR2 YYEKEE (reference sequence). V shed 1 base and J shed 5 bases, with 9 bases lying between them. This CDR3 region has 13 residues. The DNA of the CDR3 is TGTGCCAGCAGCTTGCCGTTCTCGTATGGCTACACCTTC. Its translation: CASSLPFSYGYTF.

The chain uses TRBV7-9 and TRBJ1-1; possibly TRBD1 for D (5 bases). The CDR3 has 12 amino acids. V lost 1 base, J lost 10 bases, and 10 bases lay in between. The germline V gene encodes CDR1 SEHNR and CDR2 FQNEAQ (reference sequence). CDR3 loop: CASSLVGGVAFF. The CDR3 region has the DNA TGTGCCAGCAGCTTAGTCGGAGGGGTAGCTTTCTTT.

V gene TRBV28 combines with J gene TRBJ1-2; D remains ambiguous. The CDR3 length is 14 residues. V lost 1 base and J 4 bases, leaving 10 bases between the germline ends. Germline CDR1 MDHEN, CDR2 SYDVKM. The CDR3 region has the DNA TGTGCCAGCAGTTTATCATACAGCTTCTATGGCTACACCTTC. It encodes CASSLSYSFYGYTF.

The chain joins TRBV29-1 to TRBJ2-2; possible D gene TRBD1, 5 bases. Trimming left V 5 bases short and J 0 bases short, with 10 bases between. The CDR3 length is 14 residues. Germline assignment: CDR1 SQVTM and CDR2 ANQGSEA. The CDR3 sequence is CSVRGIANTGELFF. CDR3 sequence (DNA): TGCAGCGTTAGGGGCATCGCGAACACCGGGGAGCTGTTTTTT.

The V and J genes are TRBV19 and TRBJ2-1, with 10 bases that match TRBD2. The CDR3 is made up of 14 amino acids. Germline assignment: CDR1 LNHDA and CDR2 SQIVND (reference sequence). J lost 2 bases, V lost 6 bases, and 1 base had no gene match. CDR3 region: CASSSGRAYNEQFF. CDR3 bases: TGTGCCAGTAGCAGCGGGAGGGCCTACAATGAGCAGTTCTTC. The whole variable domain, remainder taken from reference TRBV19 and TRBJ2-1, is DGGITQSPKYLFRKEGQNVTLSCEQNLNHDAMYWYRQDPGQGLRLIYYSQIVNDFQKGDIAEGYSVSREKKESFPLTVTSAQKNPTAFYLCASSSGRAYNEQFFGPGTRLTVL.

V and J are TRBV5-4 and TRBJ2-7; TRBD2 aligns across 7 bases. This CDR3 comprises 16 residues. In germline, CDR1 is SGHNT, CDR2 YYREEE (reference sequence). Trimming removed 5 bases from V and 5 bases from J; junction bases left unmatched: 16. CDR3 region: CASSVGRGGRINEQYF. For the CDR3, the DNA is TGTGCCAGCAGTGTGGGTAGGGGCGGGAGAATCAACGAGCAGTACTTC.

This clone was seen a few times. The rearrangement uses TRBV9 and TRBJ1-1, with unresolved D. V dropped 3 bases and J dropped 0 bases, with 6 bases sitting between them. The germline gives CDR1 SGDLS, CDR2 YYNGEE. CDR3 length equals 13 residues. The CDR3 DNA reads TGTGCCAGCAGCGGAACAGTGAACACTGAAGCTTTCTTT. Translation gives CASSGTVNTEAFF.

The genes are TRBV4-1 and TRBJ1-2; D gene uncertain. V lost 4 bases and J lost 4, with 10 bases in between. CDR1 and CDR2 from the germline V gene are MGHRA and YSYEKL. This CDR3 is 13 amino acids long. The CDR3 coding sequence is TGCGCCAGCAGCCCGGCGACGGGCTATGGCTACACCTTC. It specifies CASSPATGYGYTF.

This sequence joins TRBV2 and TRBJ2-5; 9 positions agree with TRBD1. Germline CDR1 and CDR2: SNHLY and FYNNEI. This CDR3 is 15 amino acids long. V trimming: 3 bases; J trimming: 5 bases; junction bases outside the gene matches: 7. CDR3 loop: CASSDPGQGIETQYF. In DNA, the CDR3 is TGTGCCAGCAGTGACCCGGGACAGGGTATCGAGACCCAGTACTTC.

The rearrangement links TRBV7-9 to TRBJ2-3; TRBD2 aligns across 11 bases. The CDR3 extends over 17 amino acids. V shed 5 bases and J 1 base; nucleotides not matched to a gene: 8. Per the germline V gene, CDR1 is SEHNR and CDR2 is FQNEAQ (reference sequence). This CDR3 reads CASSRGSSGGGTDTQYF. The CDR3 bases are TGTGCCAGCAGCCGAGGGAGTAGCGGGGGGGGCACAGATACGCAGTATTTT.